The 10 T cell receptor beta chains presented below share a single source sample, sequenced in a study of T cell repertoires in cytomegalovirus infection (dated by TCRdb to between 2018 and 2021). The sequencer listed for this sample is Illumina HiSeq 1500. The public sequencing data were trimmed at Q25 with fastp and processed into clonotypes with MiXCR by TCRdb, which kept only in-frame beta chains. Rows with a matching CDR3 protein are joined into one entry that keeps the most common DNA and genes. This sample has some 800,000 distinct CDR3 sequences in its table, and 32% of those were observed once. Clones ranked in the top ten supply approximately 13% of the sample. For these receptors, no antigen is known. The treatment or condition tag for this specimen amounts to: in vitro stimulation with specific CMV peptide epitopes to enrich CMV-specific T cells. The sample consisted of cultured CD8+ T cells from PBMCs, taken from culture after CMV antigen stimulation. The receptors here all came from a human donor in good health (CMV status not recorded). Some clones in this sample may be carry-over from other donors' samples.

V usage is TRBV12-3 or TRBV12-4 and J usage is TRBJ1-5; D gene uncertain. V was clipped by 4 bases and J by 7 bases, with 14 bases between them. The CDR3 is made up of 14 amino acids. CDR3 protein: CASSSTTWEQPQHF. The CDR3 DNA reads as TGTGCCAGCAGTTCCACGACCTGGGAGCAGCCCCAGCATTTT.

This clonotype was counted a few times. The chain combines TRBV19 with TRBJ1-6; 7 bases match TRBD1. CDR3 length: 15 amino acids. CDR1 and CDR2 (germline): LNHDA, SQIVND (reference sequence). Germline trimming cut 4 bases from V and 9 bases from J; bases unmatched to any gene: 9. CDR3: CASSSPGQFSSPLHF. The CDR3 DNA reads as TGTGCCAGTAGTAGCCCGGGACAGTTTTCTTCACCCCTCCACTTT.

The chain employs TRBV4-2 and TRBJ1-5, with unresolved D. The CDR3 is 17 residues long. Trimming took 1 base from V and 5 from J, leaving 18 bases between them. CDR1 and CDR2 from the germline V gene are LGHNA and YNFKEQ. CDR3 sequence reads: CASSQGLSEAGDQPQHF. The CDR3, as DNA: TGTGCCAGCAGCCAAGGCCTTTCCGAAGCTGGGGATCAGCCCCAGCATTTT.

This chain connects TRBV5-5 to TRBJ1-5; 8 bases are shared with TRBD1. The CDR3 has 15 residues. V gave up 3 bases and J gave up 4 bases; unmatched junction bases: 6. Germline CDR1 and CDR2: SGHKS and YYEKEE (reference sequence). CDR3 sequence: CASSSWTGTNQPQHF. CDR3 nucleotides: TGTGCCAGCAGCTCGTGGACAGGGACGAATCAGCCCCAGCATTTT. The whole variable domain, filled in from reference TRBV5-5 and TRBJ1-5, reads DAGVTQSPTHLIKTRGQQVTLRCSPISGHKSVSWYQQVLGQGPQFIFQYYEKEERGRGNFPDRFSARQFPNYSSELNVNALLLGDSALYLCASSSWTGTNQPQHFGDGTRLSIL.

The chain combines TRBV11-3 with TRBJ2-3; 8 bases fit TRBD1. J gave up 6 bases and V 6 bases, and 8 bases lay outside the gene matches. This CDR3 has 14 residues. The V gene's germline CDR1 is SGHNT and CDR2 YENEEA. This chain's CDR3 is CASSPGGQADTQYF. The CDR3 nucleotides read TGTGCCAGCAGTCCCGGGGGACAGGCTGATACGCAGTATTTT.

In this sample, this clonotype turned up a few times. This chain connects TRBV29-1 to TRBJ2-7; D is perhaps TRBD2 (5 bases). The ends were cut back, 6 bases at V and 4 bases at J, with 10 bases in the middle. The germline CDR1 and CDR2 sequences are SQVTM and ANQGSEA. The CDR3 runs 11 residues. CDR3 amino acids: CSVGKGYEQYF. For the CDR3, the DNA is TGCAGCGTCGGGAAGGGTTACGAGCAGTACTTC.

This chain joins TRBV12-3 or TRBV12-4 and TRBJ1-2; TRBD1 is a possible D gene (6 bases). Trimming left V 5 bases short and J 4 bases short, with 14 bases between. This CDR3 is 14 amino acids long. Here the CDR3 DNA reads TGTGCCAGCAGTCCCCTGTTAGGGGGCTATGGCTACACCTTC. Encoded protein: CASSPLLGGYGYTF.

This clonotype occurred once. The CDR3: CASSLGLKPPQETQYF. In DNA form, the CDR3 reads TGTGCCAGCAGTTTGGGCCTAAAGCCCCCCCAAGAGACCCAGTACTTC. This chain links TRBV27 with TRBJ2-5; unclear D gene. The germline V and J ends were trimmed by 3 bases and 1 base, with 15 bases remaining between them. This CDR3 contains 16 residues. Germline CDR1 and CDR2: MNHEY and SMNVEV (reference sequence).

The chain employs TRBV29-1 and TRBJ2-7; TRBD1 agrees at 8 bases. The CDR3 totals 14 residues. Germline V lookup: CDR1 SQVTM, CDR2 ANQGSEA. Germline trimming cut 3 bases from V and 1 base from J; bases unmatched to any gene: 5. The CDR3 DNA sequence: TGCAGCGTTGAGGAGGGACAGGCATCCTACGAGCAGTACTTC. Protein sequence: CSVEEGQASYEQYF.

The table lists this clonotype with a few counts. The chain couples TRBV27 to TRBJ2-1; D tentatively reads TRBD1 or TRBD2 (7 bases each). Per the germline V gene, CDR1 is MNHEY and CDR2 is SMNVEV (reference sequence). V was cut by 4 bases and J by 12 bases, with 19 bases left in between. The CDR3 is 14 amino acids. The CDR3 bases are TGTGCCAGCAGTTGGGGGGACAGCTCGGGAGGGCAGTTCTTC. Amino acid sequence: CASSWGDSSGGQFF.